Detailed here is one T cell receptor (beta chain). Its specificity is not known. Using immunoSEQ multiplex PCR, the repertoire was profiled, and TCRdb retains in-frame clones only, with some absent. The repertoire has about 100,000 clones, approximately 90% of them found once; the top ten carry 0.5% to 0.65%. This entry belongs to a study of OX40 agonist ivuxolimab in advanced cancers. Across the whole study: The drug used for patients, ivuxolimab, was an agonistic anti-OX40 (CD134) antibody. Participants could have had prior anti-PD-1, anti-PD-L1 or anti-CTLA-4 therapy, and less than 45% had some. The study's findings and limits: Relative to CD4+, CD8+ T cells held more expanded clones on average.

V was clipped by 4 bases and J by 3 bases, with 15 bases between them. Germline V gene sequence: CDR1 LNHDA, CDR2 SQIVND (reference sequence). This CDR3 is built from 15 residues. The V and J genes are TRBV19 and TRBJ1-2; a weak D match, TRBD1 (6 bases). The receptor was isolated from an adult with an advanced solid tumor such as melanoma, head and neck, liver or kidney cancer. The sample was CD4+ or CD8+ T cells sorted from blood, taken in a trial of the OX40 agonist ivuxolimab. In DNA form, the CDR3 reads TGTGCCAGTAGTAGCGGGACAAGGCTAGACTATGGCTACACCTTC. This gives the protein CASSSGTRLDYGYTF.